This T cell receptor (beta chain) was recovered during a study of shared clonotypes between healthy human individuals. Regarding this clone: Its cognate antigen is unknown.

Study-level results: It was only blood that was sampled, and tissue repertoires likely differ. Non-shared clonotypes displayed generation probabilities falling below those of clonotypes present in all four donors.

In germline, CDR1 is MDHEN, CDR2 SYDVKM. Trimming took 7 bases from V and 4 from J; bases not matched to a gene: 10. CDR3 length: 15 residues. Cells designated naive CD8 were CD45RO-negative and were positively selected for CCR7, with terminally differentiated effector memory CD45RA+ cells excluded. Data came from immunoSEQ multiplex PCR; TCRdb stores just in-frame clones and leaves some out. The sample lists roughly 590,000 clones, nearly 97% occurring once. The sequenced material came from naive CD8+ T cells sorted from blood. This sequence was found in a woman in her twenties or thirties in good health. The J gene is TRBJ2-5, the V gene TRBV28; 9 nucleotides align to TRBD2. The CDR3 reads CASNVAGGPGETQYF. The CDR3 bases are TGTGCCAGCAACGTTGCGGGAGGGCCGGGAGAGACCCAGTACTTC.